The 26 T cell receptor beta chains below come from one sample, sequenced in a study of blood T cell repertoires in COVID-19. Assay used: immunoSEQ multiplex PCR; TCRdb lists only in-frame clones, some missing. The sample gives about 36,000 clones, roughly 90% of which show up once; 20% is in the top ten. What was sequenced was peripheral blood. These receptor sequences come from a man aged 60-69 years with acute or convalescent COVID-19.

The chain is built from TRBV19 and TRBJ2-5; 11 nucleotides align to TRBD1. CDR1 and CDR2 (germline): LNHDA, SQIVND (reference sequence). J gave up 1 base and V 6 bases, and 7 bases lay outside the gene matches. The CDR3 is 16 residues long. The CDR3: CASRDRGRSPQETQYF. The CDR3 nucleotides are TGTGCCAGTAGGGACAGGGGGCGATCCCCCCAAGAGACCCAGTACTTC.

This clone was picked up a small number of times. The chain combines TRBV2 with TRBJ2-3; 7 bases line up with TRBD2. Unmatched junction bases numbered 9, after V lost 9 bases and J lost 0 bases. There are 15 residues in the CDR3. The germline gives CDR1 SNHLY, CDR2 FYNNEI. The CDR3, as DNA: TGTGCCAGAGAACCCTGGCGGGGGAGCACAGATACGCAGTATTTT. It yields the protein CAREPWRGSTDTQYF.

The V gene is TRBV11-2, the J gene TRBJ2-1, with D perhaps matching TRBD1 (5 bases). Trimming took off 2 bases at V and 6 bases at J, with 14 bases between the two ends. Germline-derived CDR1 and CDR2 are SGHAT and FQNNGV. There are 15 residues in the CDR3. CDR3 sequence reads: CASSLIQTVGNEQFF. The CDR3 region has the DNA TGTGCCAGCAGCTTAATCCAGACAGTCGGCAATGAGCAGTTCTTC.

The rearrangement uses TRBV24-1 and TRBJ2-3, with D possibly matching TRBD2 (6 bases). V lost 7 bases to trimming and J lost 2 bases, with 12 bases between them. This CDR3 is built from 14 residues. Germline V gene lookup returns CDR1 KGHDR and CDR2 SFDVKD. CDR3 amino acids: CATSLPGDTDTQYF. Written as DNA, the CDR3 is TGTGCCACCAGCCTGCCGGGGGACACAGATACGCAGTATTTT.

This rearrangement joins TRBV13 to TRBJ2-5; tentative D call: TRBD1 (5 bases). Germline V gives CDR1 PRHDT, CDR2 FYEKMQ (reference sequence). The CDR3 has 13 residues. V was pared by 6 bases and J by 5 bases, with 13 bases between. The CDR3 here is CASSRTAGETQYF. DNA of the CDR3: TGTGCCAGCAGTCGTACCGCAGGGGAGACCCAGTACTTC.

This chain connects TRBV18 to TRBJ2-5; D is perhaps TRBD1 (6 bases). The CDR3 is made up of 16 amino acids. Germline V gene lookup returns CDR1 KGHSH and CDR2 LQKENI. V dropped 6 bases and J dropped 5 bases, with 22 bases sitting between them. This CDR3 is CASSKGVTGSGETQYF. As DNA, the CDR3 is TGTGCCAGCTCCAAGGGGGTCACAGGGTCCGGCGAGACCCAGTACTTC.

As DNA, the CDR3 is TGCGCCAGCAAGGCTGGAGACCAGACTGAAAAACTGTTTTTT. Its protein product is CASKAGDQTEKLFF. The J gene is TRBJ1-4, the V gene TRBV10-2, with D unresolved. The CDR3 covers 14 residues. The germline V and J ends were trimmed by 7 bases and 7 bases, with 16 bases remaining between them. CDR1 WSHSY and CDR2 SAAADI come from the germline V gene.

CDR3 sequence (DNA): TGTGCCAGCAGTTATTCCAGGGGAACCTACGAGCAGTACGTC. Protein: CASSYSRGTYEQYV. The chain carries TRBV6-2 or TRBV6-3 and TRBJ2-7; D perhaps matches TRBD1 (6 bases). Germline V gene data show CDR1 as MNHEY and CDR2 as SVGEGT. The CDR3 totals 14 residues. Deletions cut 3 bases from V and 2 bases from J, with 11 bases between.

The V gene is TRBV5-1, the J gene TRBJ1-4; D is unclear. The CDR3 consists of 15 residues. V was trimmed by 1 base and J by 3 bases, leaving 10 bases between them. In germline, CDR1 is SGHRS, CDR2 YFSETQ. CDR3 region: CASSLLSVANEKLFF. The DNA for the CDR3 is TGCGCCAGCAGCTTGTTATCGGTAGCTAATGAAAAACTGTTTTTT.

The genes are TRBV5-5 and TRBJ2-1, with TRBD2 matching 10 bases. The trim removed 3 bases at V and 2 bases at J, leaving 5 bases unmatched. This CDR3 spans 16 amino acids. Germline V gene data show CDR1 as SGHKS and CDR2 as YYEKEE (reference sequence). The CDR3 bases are TGTGCCAGCAGCTCCTTAGCGGGAGGAGCCTACAATGAGCAGTTCTTC. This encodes CASSSLAGGAYNEQFF.

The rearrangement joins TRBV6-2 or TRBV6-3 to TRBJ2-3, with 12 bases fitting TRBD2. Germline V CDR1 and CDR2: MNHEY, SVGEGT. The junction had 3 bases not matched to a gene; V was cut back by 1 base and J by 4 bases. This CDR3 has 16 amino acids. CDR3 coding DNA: TGTGCCAGCAGTTACTTCCGGACTAGCGGGGCAGATACGCAGTATTTT. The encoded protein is CASSYFRTSGADTQYF.

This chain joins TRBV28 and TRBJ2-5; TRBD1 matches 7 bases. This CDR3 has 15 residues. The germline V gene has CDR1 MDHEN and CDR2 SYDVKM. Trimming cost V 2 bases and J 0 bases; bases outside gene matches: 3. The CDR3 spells CASSLTDRYQETQYF. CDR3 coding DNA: TGTGCCAGCAGTTTAACGGACAGGTACCAAGAGACCCAGTACTTC.

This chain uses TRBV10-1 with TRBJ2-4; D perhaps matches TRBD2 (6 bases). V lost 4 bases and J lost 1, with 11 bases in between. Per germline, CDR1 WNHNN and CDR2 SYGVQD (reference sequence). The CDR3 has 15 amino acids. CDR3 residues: CASSAGGAAKNIQYF. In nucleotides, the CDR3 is TGCGCCAGCAGTGCAGGCGGGGCGGCCAAAAACATTCAGTACTTC.

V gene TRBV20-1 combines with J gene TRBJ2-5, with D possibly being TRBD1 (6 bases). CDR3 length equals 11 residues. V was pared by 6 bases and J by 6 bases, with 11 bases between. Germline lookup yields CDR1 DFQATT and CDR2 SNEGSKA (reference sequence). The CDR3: CSASWGQTQYF. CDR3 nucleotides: TGCAGTGCCTCGTGGGGGCAGACCCAGTACTTC.

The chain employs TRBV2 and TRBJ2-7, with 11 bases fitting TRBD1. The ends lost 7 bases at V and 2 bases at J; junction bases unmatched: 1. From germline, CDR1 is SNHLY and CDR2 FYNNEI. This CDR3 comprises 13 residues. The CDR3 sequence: CASMGQGAYEQYV. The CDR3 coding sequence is TGTGCCAGCATGGGACAGGGGGCCTACGAGCAGTACGTC.

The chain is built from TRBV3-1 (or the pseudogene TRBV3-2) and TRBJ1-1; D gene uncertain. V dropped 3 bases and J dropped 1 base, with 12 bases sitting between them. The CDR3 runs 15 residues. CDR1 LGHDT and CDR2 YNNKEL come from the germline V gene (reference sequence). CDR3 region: CASSQGVAGNTEAFF. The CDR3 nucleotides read TGTGCCAGCAGCCAGGGAGTAGCGGGGAACACTGAAGCTTTCTTT.

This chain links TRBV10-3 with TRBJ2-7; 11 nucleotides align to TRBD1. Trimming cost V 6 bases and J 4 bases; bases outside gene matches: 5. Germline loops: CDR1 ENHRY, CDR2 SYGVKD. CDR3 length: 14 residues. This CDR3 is CAIRGQGVFYEQYF. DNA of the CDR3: TGTGCCATCAGGGGACAGGGGGTTTTTTACGAGCAGTACTTC.

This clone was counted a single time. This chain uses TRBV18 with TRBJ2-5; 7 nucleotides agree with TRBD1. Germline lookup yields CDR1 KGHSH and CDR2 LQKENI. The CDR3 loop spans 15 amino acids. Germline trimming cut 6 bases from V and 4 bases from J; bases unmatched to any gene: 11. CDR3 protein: CASSLGGARGETQYF. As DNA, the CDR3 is TGTGCCAGCTCTCTAGGGGGCGCCAGAGGAGAGACCCAGTACTTC. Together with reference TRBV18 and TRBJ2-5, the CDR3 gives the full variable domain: NAGVMQNPRHLVRRRGQEARLRCSPMKGHSHVYWYRQLPEEGLKFMVYLQKENIIDESGMPKERFSAEFPKEGPSILRIQQVVRGDSAAYFCASSLGGARGETQYFGPGTRLLVL.

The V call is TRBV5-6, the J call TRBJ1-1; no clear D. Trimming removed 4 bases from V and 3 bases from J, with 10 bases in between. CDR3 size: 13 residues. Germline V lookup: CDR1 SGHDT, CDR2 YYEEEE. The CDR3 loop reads CASSLRQHTEAFF. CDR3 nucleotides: TGTGCCAGCAGCCTCAGGCAGCACACTGAAGCTTTCTTT.

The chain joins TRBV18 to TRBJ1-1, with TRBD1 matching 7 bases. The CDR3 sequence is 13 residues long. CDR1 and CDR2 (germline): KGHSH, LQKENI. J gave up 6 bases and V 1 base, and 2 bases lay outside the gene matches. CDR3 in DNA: TGTGCCAGCTCACCACGAGACAGGGCTGAAGCTTTCTTT. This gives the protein CASSPRDRAEAFF.

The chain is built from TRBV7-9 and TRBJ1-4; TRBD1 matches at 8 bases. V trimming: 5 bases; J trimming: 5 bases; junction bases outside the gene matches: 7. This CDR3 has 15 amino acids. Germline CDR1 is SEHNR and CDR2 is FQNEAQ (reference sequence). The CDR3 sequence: CASSTGQGGNEKLFF. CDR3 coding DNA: TGTGCCAGCAGCACAGGACAGGGTGGGAATGAAAAACTGTTTTTT.

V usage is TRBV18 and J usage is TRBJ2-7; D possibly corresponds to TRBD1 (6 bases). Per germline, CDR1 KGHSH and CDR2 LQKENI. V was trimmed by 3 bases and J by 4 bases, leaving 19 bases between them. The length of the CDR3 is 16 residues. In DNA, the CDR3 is TGTGCCAGCTCACCCGGGGACACCACATACCATTACGAGCAGTACTTC. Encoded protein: CASSPGDTTYHYEQYF.

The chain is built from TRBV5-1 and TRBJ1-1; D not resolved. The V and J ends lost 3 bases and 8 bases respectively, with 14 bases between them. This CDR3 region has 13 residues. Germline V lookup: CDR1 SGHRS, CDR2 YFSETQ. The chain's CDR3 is CASSYPRAREAFF. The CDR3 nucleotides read TGCGCCAGCAGCTACCCGAGGGCCAGGGAAGCTTTCTTT.

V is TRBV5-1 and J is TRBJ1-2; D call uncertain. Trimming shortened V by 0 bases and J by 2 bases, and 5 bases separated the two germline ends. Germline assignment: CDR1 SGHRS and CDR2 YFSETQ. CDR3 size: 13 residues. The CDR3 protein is CASSLVQNYGYTF. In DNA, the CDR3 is TGCGCCAGCAGCTTGGTACAGAACTATGGCTACACCTTC. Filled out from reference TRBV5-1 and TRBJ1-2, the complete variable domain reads KAGVTQTPRYLIKTRGQQVTLSCSPISGHRSVSWYQQTPGQGLQFLFEYFSETQRNKGNFPGRFSGRQFSNSRSEMNVSTLELGDSALYLCASSLVQNYGYTFGSGTRLTVV.

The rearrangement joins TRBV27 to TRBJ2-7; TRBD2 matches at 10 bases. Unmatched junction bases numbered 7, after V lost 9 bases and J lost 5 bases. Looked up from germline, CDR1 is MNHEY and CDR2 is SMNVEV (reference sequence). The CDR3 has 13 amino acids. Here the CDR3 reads CASKREGLDEQYF. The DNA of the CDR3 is TGTGCCAGTAAGCGGGAGGGCCTGGACGAGCAGTACTTC.

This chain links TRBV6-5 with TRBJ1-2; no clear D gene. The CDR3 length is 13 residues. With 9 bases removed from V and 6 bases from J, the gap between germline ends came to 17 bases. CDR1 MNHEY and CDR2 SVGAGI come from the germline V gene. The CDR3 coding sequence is TGTGCCAGTGGCCAGTCGCGAGGCCATGGCTACACCTTC. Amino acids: CASGQSRGHGYTF.